The clone carrying this T cell receptor beta chain has ten or more counts. Its matching antigen is unknown. The lymph nodes were axillary draining lymph nodes from breast cancer patients. Using its own MiXCR run on the multiplex PCR reads, TCRdb lists one record per CDR3 protein. The sample consists of some 230,000 distinct CDR3 sequences, under 40% of them appearing once. J lost 8 bases, V lost 5 bases, and 7 bases had no gene match. From germline, CDR1 is SGHVS and CDR2 FQNEAQ. The CDR3 runs to 14 residues. This record belongs to a study of breast tumors, draining lymph nodes, adjacent tissues. Study-wide findings and caveats: Luminal-like breast cancer showed significantly greater tumor-nontumor repertoire similarity than basal-like breast cancer did. The lymph node origin of tumor T cells was framed as consistent with a hypothesis, not demonstrated. Tumor TCR diversity was below lymph nodes but above nontumor tissue. Most tumor T cells seemingly derive from lymph node, then expand in tumor.

The receptor comes from a female donor with breast cancer. Some clones in this sample may be carry-over from other donors' samples. The V call is TRBV7-8, the J call TRBJ1-4, with 8 bases aligning to TRBD1. Sample: axillary lymph node tissue. The CDR3 DNA follows: TGTGCCAGCAGCCCAGGGGGCTCTTGGGAAAAACTGTTTTTT. It codes for CASSPGGSWEKLFF. Full variable domain (outside the CDR3, taken from reference TRBV7-8 and TRBJ1-4): GAGVSQSPRYKVAKRGQDVALRCDPISGHVSLFWYQQALGQGPEFLTYFQNEAQLDKSGLPSDRFFAERPEGSVSTLKIQRTQQEDSAVYLCASSPGGSWEKLFFGSGTQLSVL.